This is a list of T cell receptor beta chains from one sample in a study of identifying expanded T cells in peripheral blood. Sequencing used immunoSEQ multiplex PCR; TCRdb keeps in-frame clones, though not all of them. The repertoire has around 85,000 clones, 88% of them found once; the top ten carry about 20%. The sample comprised blood. These TCRs come from a person between 18 and 75 years old in good health. Each CDR3 is given with its conserved first and last residue. A D gene is named only where the DNA matches it firmly. A row's size may be missing; if present it is once, few, many or a size class.

v_gene	d_gene	j_gene	abundance	CDR3aa	CDR3nt
TRBV7-2	TRBD1	TRBJ2-3	-	CASSLQGASSTDTQYF	TGTGCCAGCAGCTTACAGGGGGCGTCTAGCACAGATACGCAGTATTTT
TRBV7-8	-	TRBJ1-3	-	CASSQPTDTIYF	TGTGCCAGCAGCCAGCCGACGGACACCATATATTTT
TRBV11-3	-	TRBJ1-3	-	CASSTGGTGNTIYF	TGTGCCAGCAGCACGGGGGGGACTGGAAACACCATATATTTT
TRBV13	TRBD1	TRBJ2-7	-	CASSLGQGYEQYF	TGTGCCAGCAGCTTGGGACAGGGCTACGAGCAGTACTTC
TRBV5-1	-	TRBJ2-1	-	CASSYGAGLNNEQFF	TGCGCCAGCAGCTACGGCGCGGGGCTTAACAATGAGCAGTTCTTC
TRBV5-4	TRBD1	TRBJ1-4	-	CASSFGTGGPTNEKLFF	TGTGCCAGCAGCTTCGGGACAGGGGGCCCAACTAATGAAAAACTGTTTTTT
TRBV7-2	-	TRBJ2-7	once	CASSLAGRSYEQYF	TGTGCCAGCAGCTTAGCGGGCAGAAGCTACGAGCAGTACTTC
TRBV5-1	-	TRBJ1-1	-	CASMPGLTFNTEAFF	TGCGCCAGCATGCCGGGCCTCACGTTTAACACTGAAGCTTTCTTT
TRBV5-4	-	TRBJ1-3	-	CASRTCTIYF	TGTGCCAGCAGGACTTGCACCATATATTTT
TRBV6-5	TRBD1	TRBJ1-1	-	CASQTGGYTEAFF	TGTGCCTCCCAGACAGGGGGCTACACTGAAGCTTTCTTT
TRBV5-5	-	TRBJ1-2	-	CASSSDTIPGGYTF	TGTGCCAGCAGCTCGGACACCATTCCGGGTGGCTACACCTTC
TRBV2	TRBD1	TRBJ1-2	-	CASSDLTGINYGYTF	TGTGCCAGCAGTGATCTGACAGGGATCAACTATGGCTACACCTTC
TRBV7-9	TRBD1	TRBJ2-1	few	CASRIGQGAGEQFF	TGTGCCAGCAGAATAGGGCAGGGGGCGGGTGAGCAGTTCTTC
TRBV5-1	TRBD1	TRBJ1-1	-	CASSFQQGSGEAFF	TGCGCCAGCAGCTTCCAACAGGGGTCCGGTGAAGCTTTCTTT
TRBV4-2	-	TRBJ1-1	few	CASSQDGASNTEAFF	TGTGCCAGCAGCCAAGATGGGGCATCGAACACTGAAGCTTTCTTT
TRBV29-1	TRBD1	TRBJ1-5	-	CSVEDQGQGTPSNQPQHF	TGCAGCGTTGAAGATCAGGGACAGGGGACCCCTAGCAATCAGCCCCAGCATTTT
TRBV4-3	-	TRBJ1-3	once	CASSHGGGRNTIYF	TGCGCCAGCAGCCATGGGGGAGGAAGAAACACCATATATTTT
TRBV7-9	-	TRBJ1-2	-	CASSLERGVGGYTF	TGTGCCAGCAGCTTAGAGAGGGGGGTCGGTGGCTACACCTTC
TRBV4-3	-	TRBJ1-1	-	CASSQAGRGRGTEAFF	TGCGCCAGCAGCCAAGCAGGTCGGGGGAGGGGAACTGAAGCTTTCTTT
TRBV11-2	-	TRBJ2-5	-	CASSLQGLRYQETQYF	TGTGCCAGCAGCTTACAGGGACTGAGGTACCAAGAGACCCAGTACTTC
TRBV15	-	TRBJ1-2	-	CATSFLLGADYGYTF	TGTGCCACCAGCTTCCTTTTAGGGGCGGATTATGGCTACACCTTC
TRBV6-4	TRBD2	TRBJ2-2	-	CASSDFTSGGPTGELFF	TGTGCCAGCAGTGACTTTACTAGCGGGGGGCCCACCGGGGAGCTGTTTTTT
TRBV7-6	-	TRBJ2-2	-	CASQGGSTGELFF	TGTGCCTCCCAGGGTGGAAGCACCGGGGAGCTGTTTTTT